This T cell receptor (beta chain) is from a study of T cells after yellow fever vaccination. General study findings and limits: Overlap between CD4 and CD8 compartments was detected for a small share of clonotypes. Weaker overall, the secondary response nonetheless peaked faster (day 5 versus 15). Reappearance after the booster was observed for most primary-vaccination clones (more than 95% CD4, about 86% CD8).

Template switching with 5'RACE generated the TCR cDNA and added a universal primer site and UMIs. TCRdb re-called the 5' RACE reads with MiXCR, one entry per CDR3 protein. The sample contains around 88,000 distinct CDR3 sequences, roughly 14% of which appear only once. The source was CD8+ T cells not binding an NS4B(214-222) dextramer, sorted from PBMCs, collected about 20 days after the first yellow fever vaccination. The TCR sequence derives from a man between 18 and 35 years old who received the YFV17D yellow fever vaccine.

The CDR3 loop is CASSRQDRVGNTEAFF. The CDR3 DNA reads as TGTGCCAGCAGTCGACAGGACAGGGTGGGGAACACTGAAGCTTTCTTT. V and J are TRBV6-1 and TRBJ1-1; 8 positions match TRBD1. Trimming cost V 5 bases and J 1 base; bases outside gene matches: 9. Germline CDR1 and CDR2: MNHNS and SASEGT. This CDR3 comprises 16 residues.